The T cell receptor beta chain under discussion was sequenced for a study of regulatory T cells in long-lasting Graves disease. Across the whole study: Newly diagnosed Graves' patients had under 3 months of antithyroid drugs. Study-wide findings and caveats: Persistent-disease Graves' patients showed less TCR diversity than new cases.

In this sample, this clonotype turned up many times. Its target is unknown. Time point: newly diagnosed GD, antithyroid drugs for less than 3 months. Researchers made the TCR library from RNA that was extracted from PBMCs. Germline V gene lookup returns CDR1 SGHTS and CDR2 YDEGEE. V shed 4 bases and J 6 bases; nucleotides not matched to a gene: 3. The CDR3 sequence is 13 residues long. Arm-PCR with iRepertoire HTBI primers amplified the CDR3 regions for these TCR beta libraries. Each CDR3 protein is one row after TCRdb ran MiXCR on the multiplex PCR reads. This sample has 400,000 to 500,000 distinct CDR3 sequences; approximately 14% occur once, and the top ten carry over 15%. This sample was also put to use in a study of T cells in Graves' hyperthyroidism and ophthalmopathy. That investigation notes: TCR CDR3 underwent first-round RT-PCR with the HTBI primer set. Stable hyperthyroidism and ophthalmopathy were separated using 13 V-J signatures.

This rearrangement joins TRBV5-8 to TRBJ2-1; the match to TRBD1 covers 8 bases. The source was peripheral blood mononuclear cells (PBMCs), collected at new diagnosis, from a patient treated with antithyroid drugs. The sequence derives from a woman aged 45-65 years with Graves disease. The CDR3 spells CASSIGQGNEQFF. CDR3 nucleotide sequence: TGTGCCAGCAGCATAGGACAGGGCAATGAGCAGTTCTTC.